The present T cell receptor beta chain was sequenced within a study of T cell clonality in common variable immunodeficiency. Findings and caveats of the study: CVID patient heterogeneity limited repertoire-clinical complication correlations.

Germline trimming cut 7 bases from V and 1 base from J; bases unmatched to any gene: 13. The CDR3 sequence is 17 residues long. CDR1 and CDR2 (germline): SNHLY, FYNNEI. The table lists this clone with many counts. Its antigen is as yet unknown. The CDR3 end is not reached by the read, which stops 3 residues before it; the germline J gene fills it in. Sequenced by immunoSEQ multiplex PCR; TCRdb stores in-frame clones only, minus some. The sample is made up of some 80,000 clones, none counted only once. This clonotype originated in a person between 18 and 70 years old in good health. The material sequenced was peripheral blood mononuclear cells. The chain joins TRBV2 to TRBJ2-7; TRBD2 agrees at 10 bases. The CDR3 DNA, read in part, is TGTGCCAGCACCCCTGGGTGGGAGCGGGAGGGATCCTACGAG. Amino acids: CASTPGWEREGSYE. The whole CDR3 is CASTPGWEREGSYEQYF.